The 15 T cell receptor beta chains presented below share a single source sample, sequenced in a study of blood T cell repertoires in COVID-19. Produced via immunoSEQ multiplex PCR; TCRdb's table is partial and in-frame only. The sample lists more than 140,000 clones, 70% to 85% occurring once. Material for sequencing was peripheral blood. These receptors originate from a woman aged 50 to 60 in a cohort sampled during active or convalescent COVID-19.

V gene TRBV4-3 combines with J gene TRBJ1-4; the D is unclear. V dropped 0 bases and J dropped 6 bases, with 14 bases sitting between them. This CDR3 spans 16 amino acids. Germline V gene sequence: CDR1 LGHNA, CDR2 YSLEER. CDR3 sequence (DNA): TGCGCCAGCAGCCAAGATCGAGAAGGTGGAGATGAAAAACTGTTTTTT. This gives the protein CASSQDREGGDEKLFF.

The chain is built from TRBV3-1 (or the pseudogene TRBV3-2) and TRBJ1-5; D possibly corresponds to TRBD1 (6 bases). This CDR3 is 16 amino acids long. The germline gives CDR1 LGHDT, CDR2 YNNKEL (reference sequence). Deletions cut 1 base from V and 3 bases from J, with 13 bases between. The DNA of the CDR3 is TGTGCCAGCAGCCAAGTGTGGACAGCTAACAATCAGCCCCAGCATTTT. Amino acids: CASSQVWTANNQPQHF.

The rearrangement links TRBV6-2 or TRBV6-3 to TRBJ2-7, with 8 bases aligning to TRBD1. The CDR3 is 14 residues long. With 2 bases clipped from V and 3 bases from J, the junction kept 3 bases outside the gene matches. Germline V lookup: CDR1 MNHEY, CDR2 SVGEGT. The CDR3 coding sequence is TGTGCCAGCAGTTACGGGACAGGCCGCTACGAGCAGTACTTC. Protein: CASSYGTGRYEQYF.

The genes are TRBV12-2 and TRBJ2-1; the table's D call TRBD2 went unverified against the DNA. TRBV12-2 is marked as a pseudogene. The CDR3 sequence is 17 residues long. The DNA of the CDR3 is TGTGCAAGTCGCTTACTTCATCTAGCGGGGGTTACCAATGAGCAGTTCTTC. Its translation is CASRLLHLAGVTNEQFF.

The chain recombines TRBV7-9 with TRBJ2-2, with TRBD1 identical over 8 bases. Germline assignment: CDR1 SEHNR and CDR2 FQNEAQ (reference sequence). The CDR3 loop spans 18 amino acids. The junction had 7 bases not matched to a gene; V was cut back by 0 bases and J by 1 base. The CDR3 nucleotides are TGTGCCAGCAGCTTAGCCTTTCTCGGGACAGGGAACACCGGGGAGCTGTTTTTT. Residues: CASSLAFLGTGNTGELFF. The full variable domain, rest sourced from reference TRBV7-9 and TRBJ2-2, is DTGVSQNPRHKITKRGQNVTFRCDPISEHNRLYWYRQTLGQGPEFLTYFQNEAQLEKSRLLSDRFSAERPKGSFSTLEIQRTEQGDSAMYLCASSLAFLGTGNTGELFFGEGSRLTVL.

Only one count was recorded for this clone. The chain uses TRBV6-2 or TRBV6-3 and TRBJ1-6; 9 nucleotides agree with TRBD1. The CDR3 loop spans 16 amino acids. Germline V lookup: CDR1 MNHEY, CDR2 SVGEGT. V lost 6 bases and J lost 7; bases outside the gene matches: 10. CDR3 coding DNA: TGTGCCAGCAGCCCAGGGACAGGGAGCGGGAATTCACCCCTCCACTTT. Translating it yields CASSPGTGSGNSPLHF.

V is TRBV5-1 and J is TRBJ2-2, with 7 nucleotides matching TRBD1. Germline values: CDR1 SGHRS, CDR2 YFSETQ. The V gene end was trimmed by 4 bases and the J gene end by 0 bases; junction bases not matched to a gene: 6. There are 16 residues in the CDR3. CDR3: CASSLSGTANTGELFF. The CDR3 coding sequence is TGCGCCAGCAGCCTGTCGGGGACAGCGAACACCGGGGAGCTGTTTTTT.

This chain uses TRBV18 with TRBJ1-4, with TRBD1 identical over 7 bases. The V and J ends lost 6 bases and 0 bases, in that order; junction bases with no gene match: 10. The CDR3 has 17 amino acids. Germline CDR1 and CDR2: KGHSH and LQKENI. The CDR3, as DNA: TGTGCCAGCTCCGCGAACCCAGGGGGACCAACTAATGAAAAACTGTTTTTT. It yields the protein CASSANPGGPTNEKLFF.

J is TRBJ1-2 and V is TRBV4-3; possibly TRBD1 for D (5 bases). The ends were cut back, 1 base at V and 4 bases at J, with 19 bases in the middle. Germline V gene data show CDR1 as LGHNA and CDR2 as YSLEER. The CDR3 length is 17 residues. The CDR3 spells CASSQGLWEGQSYGYTF. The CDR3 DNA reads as TGCGCCAGCAGCCAAGGACTTTGGGAGGGGCAAAGCTATGGCTACACCTTC.

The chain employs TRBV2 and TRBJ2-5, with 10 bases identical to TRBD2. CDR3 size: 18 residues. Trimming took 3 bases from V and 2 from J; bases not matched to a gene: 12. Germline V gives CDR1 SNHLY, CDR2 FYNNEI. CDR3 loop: CASSDRWLAGVLQETQYF. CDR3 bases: TGTGCCAGCAGTGATAGATGGCTAGCGGGGGTTTTGCAAGAGACCCAGTACTTC.

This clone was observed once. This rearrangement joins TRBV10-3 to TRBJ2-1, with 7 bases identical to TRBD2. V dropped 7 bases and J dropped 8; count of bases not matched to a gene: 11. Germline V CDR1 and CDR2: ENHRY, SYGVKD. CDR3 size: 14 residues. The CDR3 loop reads CAITPGGGMDEQFF. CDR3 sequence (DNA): TGTGCCATCACCCCCGGGGGAGGGATGGATGAGCAGTTCTTC.

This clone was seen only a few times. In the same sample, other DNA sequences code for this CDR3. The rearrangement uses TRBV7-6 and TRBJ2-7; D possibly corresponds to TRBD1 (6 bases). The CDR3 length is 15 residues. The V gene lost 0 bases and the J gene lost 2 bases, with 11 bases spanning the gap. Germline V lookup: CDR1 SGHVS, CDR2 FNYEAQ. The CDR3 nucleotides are TGTGCCAGCAGCTTAGCTCCAGGGGTAGCCTACGAGCAGTACTTC. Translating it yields CASSLAPGVAYEQYF.

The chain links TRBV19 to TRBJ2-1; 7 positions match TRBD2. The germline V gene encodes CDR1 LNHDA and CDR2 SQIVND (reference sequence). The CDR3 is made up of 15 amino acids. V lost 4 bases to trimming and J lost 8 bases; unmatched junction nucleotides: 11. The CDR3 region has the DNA TGTGCCAGTAGTAACCGGGACTACCGATTGGATGAGCAGTTCTTC. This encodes CASSNRDYRLDEQFF.

The CDR3 is CASSLQTSGGTYEQYF. The CDR3 DNA sequence: TGTGCCAGCAGCCTCCAAACTAGCGGGGGGACCTACGAGCAGTACTTC. The genes are TRBV7-8 and TRBJ2-7; 12 bases agree with TRBD2. Germline assignment: CDR1 SGHVS and CDR2 FQNEAQ. The CDR3 is 16 amino acids. V lost 5 bases to trimming and J lost 2 bases; unmatched junction nucleotides: 7.

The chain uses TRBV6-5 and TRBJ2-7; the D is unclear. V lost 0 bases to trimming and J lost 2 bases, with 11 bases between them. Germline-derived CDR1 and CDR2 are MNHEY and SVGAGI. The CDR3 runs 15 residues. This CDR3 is CASSYSARGPYEQYF. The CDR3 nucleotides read TGTGCCAGCAGTTACTCCGCTAGAGGCCCCTACGAGCAGTACTTC.